Listed here are 20 T cell receptor beta chains from one sample, sequenced in a study of blood T cell repertoires in COVID-19. The method was immunoSEQ multiplex PCR; TCRdb's version includes in-frame clones alone and lacks a portion of them. Among roughly 110,000 clones listed, about 85% were seen once. Sequencing was carried out using peripheral blood. The receptors were gathered from an older woman with COVID-19, enrolled during active disease.

The rearrangement joins TRBV12-5 to TRBJ1-1, with 11 bases matching TRBD1. CDR1 is LGHNT, CDR2 FRNRAP, per germline. The CDR3 contains 17 residues. J gave up 4 bases and V 1 base, and 8 bases lay outside the gene matches. The CDR3 protein is CASGLGIPGTGGTEAFF. The CDR3 bases are TGTGCTAGTGGTTTGGGGATCCCCGGGACAGGGGGCACTGAAGCTTTCTTT.

The CDR3 protein is CASGQGTLINQPQHF. As DNA, the CDR3 is TGTGCCAGCGGACAGGGGACGCTAATCAATCAGCCCCAGCATTTT. This chain connects TRBV7-8 to TRBJ1-5; 9 bases match TRBD1. Germline-derived CDR1 and CDR2 are SGHVS and FQNEAQ. The V gene end was trimmed by 8 bases and the J gene end by 3 bases; junction bases not matched to a gene: 8. The CDR3 length is 15 residues.

This clone was seen just once. The V call is TRBV6-5, the J call TRBJ2-7; tentative D call: TRBD1 (6 bases). CDR3 length: 12 residues. V was pared by 11 bases and J by 0 bases, with 11 bases between. The germline CDR1 and CDR2 sequences are MNHEY and SVGAGI. DNA for the CDR3: TGTGCCGCCACAGGGAGCTCCTACGAGCAGTACTTC. Residues: CAATGSSYEQYF.

The V call is TRBV15, the J call TRBJ1-4; D may be TRBD1 (5 bases). Germline V lookup: CDR1 LNHNV, CDR2 YYDKDF (reference sequence). V gave up 2 bases and J gave up 6 bases, with 13 bases separating them. This CDR3 has 15 residues. CDR3: CATSRLGGVHEKLFF. CDR3 coding DNA: TGTGCCACCAGCAGACTGGGGGGTGTTCATGAAAAACTGTTTTTT. The full variable domain, its missing parts supplied by reference TRBV15 and TRBJ1-4, is DAMVIQNPRYQVTQFGKPVTLSCSQTLNHNVMYWYQQKSSQAPKLLFHYYDKDFNNEADTPDNFQSRRPNTSFCFLDIRSPGLGDTAMYLCATSRLGGVHEKLFFGSGTQLSVL.

The chain recombines TRBV18 with TRBJ2-5, with a tentative D call TRBD1 (5 bases). The CDR3 loop spans 15 amino acids. Deletions cut 6 bases from V and 7 bases from J, with 21 bases between. Germline V CDR1 and CDR2: KGHSH, LQKENI. Here the CDR3 DNA reads TGTGCCAGCTCCCTCCGGGCTCCTCCTCAGGGGACCCAGTACTTC. Residues: CASSLRAPPQGTQYF. Full variable domain (rest looked up from reference TRBV18 and TRBJ2-5): NAGVMQNPRHLVRRRGQEARLRCSPMKGHSHVYWYRQLPEEGLKFMVYLQKENIIDESGMPKERFSAEFPKEGPSILRIQQVVRGDSAAYFCASSLRAPPQGTQYFGPGTRLLVL.

The V and J genes are TRBV25-1 and TRBJ1-4, with 10 nucleotides matching TRBD1. From germline, CDR1 is MGHDK and CDR2 SYGVNS. The junction had 6 bases not matched to a gene; V was cut back by 6 bases and J by 8 bases. The CDR3 extends over 14 amino acids. The CDR3 protein is CASSRTGGGEKLFF. DNA for the CDR3: TGTGCCAGCAGCCGGACAGGGGGAGGAGAAAAACTGTTTTTT. Using reference TRBV25-1 and TRBJ1-4 for the parts outside the CDR3, the full variable domain is EADIYQTPRYLVIGTGKKITLECSQTMGHDKMYWYQQDPGMELHLIHYSYGVNSTEKGDLSSESTVSRIRTEHFPLTLESARPSHTSQYLCASSRTGGGEKLFFGSGTQLSVL.

The J gene is TRBJ2-7, the V gene TRBV5-1; 7 bases map to TRBD1. V lost 5 bases to trimming and J lost 3 bases; unmatched junction nucleotides: 8. From germline, CDR1 is SGHRS and CDR2 YFSETQ. The CDR3 has 14 amino acids. The DNA for the CDR3 is TGCGCCAGCAGTTCCGGGACAGCTTTCTACGAGCAGTACTTC. As protein: CASSSGTAFYEQYF.

CDR3 coding DNA: TGTGCCATCAGTGTACAGGGTGTGAGCTATGGCTACACCTTC. It yields the protein CAISVQGVSYGYTF. The V gene is TRBV10-3, the J gene TRBJ1-2, with TRBD1 as a possible D gene (6 bases). V was shortened by 4 bases and J by 4 bases, with 13 bases between the two germline ends. The CDR3 extends over 14 amino acids. The germline gives CDR1 ENHRY, CDR2 SYGVKD.

The chain is built from TRBV5-1 and TRBJ2-5; D perhaps matches TRBD2 (5 bases). CDR3 size: 14 residues. Germline values: CDR1 SGHRS, CDR2 YFSETQ. With 6 bases removed from V and 3 bases from J, the gap between germline ends came to 15 bases. CDR3 region: CASTLARGKETQYF. DNA for the CDR3: TGCGCCAGCACACTGGCTCGGGGAAAAGAGACCCAGTACTTC.

The rearrangement links TRBV27 to TRBJ1-6; possibly TRBD1 for D (5 bases). Germline V gene data show CDR1 as MNHEY and CDR2 as SMNVEV (reference sequence). This CDR3 spans 12 amino acids. Trimming took 3 bases from V and 9 from J, leaving 6 bases between them. The CDR3 nucleotides are TGTGCCAGCAGTTTGGACATTTCACCCCTCCACTTT. Its protein product is CASSLDISPLHF.

The CDR3: CASSGDGGRETQYF. As DNA, the CDR3 is TGTGCCAGCAGCGGTGACGGGGGGCGAGAGACCCAGTACTTC. The gene calls are TRBV5-5 and TRBJ2-5; D perhaps matches TRBD2 (7 bases). The CDR3 consists of 14 residues. Germline CDR1 reads SGHKS; CDR2 reads YYEKEE (reference sequence). V lost 4 bases and J 4 bases, leaving 14 bases between the germline ends.

This clone showed up just a few times. The rearrangement uses TRBV5-1 and TRBJ2-7; D is unresolved. The CDR3 loop spans 13 amino acids. The ends were cut back, 0 bases at V and 1 base at J, with 5 bases in the middle. Germline V gene data show CDR1 as SGHRS and CDR2 as YFSETQ. CDR3 residues: CASSLEASYEQYF. The CDR3 DNA reads as TGCGCCAGCAGCTTGGAAGCATCCTACGAGCAGTACTTC.

This clone appeared a few times. The chain is built from TRBV11-2 and TRBJ1-6; D is ambiguous. V gave up 8 bases and J gave up 7 bases, with 12 bases separating them. The CDR3 is made up of 13 amino acids. CDR1 and CDR2 (germline): SGHAT, FQNNGV. The CDR3 sequence is CASGETGNSPLHF. DNA of the CDR3: TGTGCCAGCGGGGAGACTGGAAATTCACCCCTCCACTTT.

The chain links TRBV5-1 to TRBJ2-7, with D unresolved. V was shortened by 1 base and J by 0 bases, with 8 bases between the two germline ends. The V gene's germline CDR1 is SGHRS and CDR2 YFSETQ. The CDR3 is made up of 14 amino acids. The CDR3 region is CASSLSLDSYEQYF. In nucleotides, the CDR3 is TGCGCCAGCAGCTTGTCGCTAGACTCCTACGAGCAGTACTTC.

The rearrangement uses TRBV5-1 and TRBJ2-7, with TRBD2 matching over 7 bases. With V trimmed by 5 bases and J by 7 bases, 3 bases remained unmatched. CDR1 and CDR2 (germline): SGHRS, YFSETQ. This CDR3 has 11 residues. The CDR3 is CASSQGGEQYF. The CDR3 nucleotides are TGCGCCAGCAGTCAGGGAGGGGAGCAGTACTTC. Full variable domain (missing parts from reference TRBV5-1 and TRBJ2-7): KAGVTQTPRYLIKTRGQQVTLSCSPISGHRSVSWYQQTPGQGLQFLFEYFSETQRNKGNFPGRFSGRQFSNSRSEMNVSTLELGDSALYLCASSQGGEQYFGPGTRLTVT.

The chain has TRBV2 and TRBJ1-5; D might be TRBD1 (5 bases). Germline V CDR1 and CDR2: SNHLY, FYNNEI. V lost 2 bases, J lost 6 bases, and 11 bases lay in between. The CDR3 loop spans 14 amino acids. The CDR3 DNA sequence: TGTGCCAGCAGTGAAAGACAGCCCGGTCAGCCCCAGCATTTT. Translation gives CASSERQPGQPQHF.

The V gene is TRBV19, the J gene TRBJ1-1; 7 positions match TRBD1. The V and J ends lost 6 bases and 5 bases, in that order; junction bases with no gene match: 6. Germline lookup yields CDR1 LNHDA and CDR2 SQIVND (reference sequence). The CDR3 is made up of 13 amino acids. The CDR3 bases are TGTGCCAGTAGCACACAGGGGAAGACTGAAGCTTTCTTT. It codes for CASSTQGKTEAFF.

CDR3 sequence reads: CASSYRAAGTDTQYF. CDR3 nucleotides: TGTGCCAGCAGTTACAGAGCGGCGGGGACAGATACGCAGTATTTT. The chain joins TRBV6-6 to TRBJ2-3, with TRBD2 as a possible D gene (6 bases). There are 15 residues in the CDR3. Germline V gives CDR1 MNHNY, CDR2 SVGAGI (reference sequence). V shed 2 bases and J shed 3 bases, with 12 bases lying between them.

V usage is TRBV29-1 and J usage is TRBJ1-2; TRBD1 aligns across 7 bases. The CDR3 runs 14 residues. Germline CDR1 and CDR2: SQVTM and ANQGSEA. The J segment lost 4 bases and the V segment lost 4 bases, leaving 9 bases of the junction unmatched. The CDR3 sequence: CSVGRDSDIYGYTF. CDR3 DNA: TGCAGCGTTGGGCGGGACAGCGATATCTATGGCTACACCTTC.

The chain has TRBV27 and TRBJ1-2; 8 positions match TRBD1. The CDR3 is made up of 14 amino acids. V lost 5 bases and J lost 5; bases outside the gene matches: 7. Germline V gives CDR1 MNHEY, CDR2 SMNVEV (reference sequence). This chain's CDR3 is CASSVDRELYGYTF. DNA of the CDR3: TGTGCCAGCAGTGTGGACAGGGAACTTTATGGCTACACCTTC.